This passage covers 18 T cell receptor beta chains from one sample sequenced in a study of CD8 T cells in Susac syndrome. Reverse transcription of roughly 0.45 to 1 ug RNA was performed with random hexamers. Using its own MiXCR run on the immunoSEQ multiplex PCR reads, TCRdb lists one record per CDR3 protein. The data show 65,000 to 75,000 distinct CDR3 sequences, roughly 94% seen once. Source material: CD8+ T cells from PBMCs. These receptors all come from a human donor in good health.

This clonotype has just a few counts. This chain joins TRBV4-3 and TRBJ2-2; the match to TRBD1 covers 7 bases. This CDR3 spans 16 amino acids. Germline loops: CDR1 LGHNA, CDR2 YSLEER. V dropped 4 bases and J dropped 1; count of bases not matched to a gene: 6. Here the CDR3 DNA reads TGCGCCAGCAGCCCCGACAGGGTGCGGAACACCGGGGAGCTGTTTTTT. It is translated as CASSPDRVRNTGELFF.

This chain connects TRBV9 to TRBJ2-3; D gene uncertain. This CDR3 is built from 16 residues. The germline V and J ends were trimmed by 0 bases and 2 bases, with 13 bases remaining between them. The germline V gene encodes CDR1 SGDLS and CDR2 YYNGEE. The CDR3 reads CASSVDLSYITDTQYF. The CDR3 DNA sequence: TGTGCCAGCAGCGTAGATTTGTCTTACATCACAGATACGCAGTATTTT.

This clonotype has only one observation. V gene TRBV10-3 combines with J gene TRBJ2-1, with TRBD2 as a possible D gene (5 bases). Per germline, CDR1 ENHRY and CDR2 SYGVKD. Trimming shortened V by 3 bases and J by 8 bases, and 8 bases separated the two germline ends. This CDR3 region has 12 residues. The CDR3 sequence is CAISDLEDEQFF. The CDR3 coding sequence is TGTGCCATCAGTGACTTGGAGGATGAGCAGTTCTTC.

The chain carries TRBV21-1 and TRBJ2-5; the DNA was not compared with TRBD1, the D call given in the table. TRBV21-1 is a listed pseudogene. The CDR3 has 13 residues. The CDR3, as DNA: TGTGCCAGCAGGGTTGACAGCCAAGAGACCCAGTACTTC. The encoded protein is CASRVDSQETQYF.

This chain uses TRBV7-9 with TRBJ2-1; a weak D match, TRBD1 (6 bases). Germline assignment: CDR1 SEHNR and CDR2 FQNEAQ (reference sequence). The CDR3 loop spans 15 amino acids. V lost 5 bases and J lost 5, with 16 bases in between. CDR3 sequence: CASSRTEGTHNEQFF. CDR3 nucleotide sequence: TGTGCCAGCAGCCGGACAGAGGGGACGCACAATGAGCAGTTCTTC.

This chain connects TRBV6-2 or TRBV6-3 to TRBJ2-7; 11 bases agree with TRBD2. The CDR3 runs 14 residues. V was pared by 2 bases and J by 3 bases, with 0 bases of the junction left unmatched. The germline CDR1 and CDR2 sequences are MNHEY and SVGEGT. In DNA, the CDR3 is TGTGCCAGCAGTTACGGACTAGCGGGCTACGAGCAGTACTTC. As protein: CASSYGLAGYEQYF.

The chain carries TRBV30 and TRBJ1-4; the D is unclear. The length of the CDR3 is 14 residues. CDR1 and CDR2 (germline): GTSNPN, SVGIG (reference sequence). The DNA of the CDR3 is TGTACCGGAGGGTCAGGAGCAACTAATGAAAAACTGTTTTTT. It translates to CTGGSGATNEKLFF.

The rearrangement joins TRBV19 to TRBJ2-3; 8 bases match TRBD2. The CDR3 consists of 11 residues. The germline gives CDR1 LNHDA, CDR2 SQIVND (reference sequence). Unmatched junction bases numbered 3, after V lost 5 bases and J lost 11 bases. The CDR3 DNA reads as TGTGCCAGTAGTTTGCGGGGGGAGCAGTATTTT. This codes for CASSLRGEQYF.

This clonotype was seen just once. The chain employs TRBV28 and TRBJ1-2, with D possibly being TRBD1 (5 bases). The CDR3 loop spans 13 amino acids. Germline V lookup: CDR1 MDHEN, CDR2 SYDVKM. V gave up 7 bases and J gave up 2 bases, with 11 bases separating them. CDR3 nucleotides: TGTGCCAGCAAACCTTCAGGGAACTATGGCTACACCTTC. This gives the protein CASKPSGNYGYTF.

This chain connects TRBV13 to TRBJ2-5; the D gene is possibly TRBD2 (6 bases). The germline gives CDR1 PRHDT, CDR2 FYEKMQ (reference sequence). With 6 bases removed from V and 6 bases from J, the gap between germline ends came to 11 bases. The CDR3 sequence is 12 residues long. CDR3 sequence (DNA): TGTGCCAGCAGTCTAGCGCGGCAGACCCAGTACTTC. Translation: CASSLARQTQYF. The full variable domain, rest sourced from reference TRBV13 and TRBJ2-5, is AAGVIQSPRHLIKEKRETATLKCYPIPRHDTVYWYQQGPGQDPQFLISFYEKMQSDKGSIPDRFSAQQFSDYHSELNMSSLELGDSALYFCASSLARQTQYFGPGTRLLVL.

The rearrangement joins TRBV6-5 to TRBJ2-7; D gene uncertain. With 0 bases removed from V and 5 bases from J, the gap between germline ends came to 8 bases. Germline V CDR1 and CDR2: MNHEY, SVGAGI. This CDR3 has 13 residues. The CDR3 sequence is CASSYSSAHEQYV. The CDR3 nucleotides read TGTGCCAGCAGTTACTCGTCAGCCCACGAGCAGTACGTC.

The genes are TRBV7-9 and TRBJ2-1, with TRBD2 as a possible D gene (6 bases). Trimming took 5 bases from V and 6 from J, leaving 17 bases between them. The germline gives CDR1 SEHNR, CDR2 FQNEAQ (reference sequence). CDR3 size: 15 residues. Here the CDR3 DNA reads TGTGCCAGCAGCCCAGGAGGGCTAGTTGGCAATGAGCAGTTCTTC. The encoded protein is CASSPGGLVGNEQFF.

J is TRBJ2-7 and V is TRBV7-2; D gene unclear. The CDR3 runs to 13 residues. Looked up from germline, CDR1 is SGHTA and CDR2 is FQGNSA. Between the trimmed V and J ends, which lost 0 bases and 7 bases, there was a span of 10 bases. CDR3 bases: TGTGCCAGCAGCTTAGCCAGCTCTGGAGAGCAGTACGTC. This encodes CASSLASSGEQYV.

The CDR3 region has the DNA TGTGCCAGCAGCTTGGCCAGTGATCAGCCCCAGCATTTT. Translating gives CASSLASDQPQHF. The V and J genes are TRBV5-6 and TRBJ1-5; D gene unclear. The CDR3 runs 13 residues. Germline CDR1 is SGHDT and CDR2 is YYEEEE. V shed 0 bases and J shed 5 bases, with 6 bases lying between them.

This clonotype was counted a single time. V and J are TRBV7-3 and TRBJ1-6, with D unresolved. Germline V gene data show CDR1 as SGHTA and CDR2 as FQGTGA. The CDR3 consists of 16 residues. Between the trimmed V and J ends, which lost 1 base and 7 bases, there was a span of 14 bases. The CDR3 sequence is CASSLRLGTGNSPLHF. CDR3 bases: TGTGCCAGCAGCTTAAGGCTTGGTACGGGGAATTCACCCCTCCACTTT.

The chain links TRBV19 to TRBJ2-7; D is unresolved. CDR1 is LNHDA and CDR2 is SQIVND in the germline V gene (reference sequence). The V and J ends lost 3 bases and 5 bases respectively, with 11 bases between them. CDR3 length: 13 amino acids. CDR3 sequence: CASSIKGINEQYF. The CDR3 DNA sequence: TGTGCCAGTAGTATTAAGGGCATCAACGAGCAGTACTTC.

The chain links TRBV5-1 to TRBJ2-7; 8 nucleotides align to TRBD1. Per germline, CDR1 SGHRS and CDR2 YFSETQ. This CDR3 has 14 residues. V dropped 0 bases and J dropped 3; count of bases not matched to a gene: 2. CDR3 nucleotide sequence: TGCGCCAGCAGCTTGGGACAGGGGATCTACGAGCAGTACTTC. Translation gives CASSLGQGIYEQYF.

The CDR3 DNA follows: TGTGCCAGCAGCTCCATTCTGGACACTGAAGCTTTCTTT. Protein product: CASSSILDTEAFF. The rearrangement joins TRBV5-4 to TRBJ1-1; D uncertain. Per germline, CDR1 SGHNT and CDR2 YYREEE (reference sequence). The CDR3 has 13 amino acids. V was clipped by 3 bases and J by 3 bases, with 9 bases between them. Variable domain in full (rest from reference TRBV5-4 and TRBJ1-1): ETGVTQSPTHLIKTRGQQVTLRCSSQSGHNTVSWYQQALGQGPQFIFQYYREEENGRGNFPPRFSGLQFPNYSSELNVNALELDDSALYLCASSSILDTEAFFGQGTRLTVV.